These 13 T cell receptor beta chains were all obtained from the same sample, sequenced in a study of blood T cell repertoires in COVID-19. Data came from immunoSEQ multiplex PCR; TCRdb stores just in-frame clones and leaves some out. The sample holds over 200,000 clones, around 88% seen once. Sequencing input: peripheral blood. These receptor sequences come from a man aged 80 or over with acute or convalescent COVID-19.

The gene calls are TRBV28 and TRBJ2-5; 11 bases fit TRBD2. V was pared by 4 bases and J by 2 bases, with 6 bases of the junction left unmatched. This CDR3 contains 16 residues. Germline V CDR1 and CDR2: MDHEN, SYDVKM. The CDR3 DNA follows: TGTGCCAGCAGTTCGAATAGACTAGCGGGGCAAGAGACCCAGTACTTC. Translation: CASSSNRLAGQETQYF. Looking up the rest from reference TRBV28 and TRBJ2-5 gives the full variable domain: DVKVTQSSRYLVKRTGEKVFLECVQDMDHENMFWYRQDPGLGLRLIYFSYDVKMKEKGDIPEGYSVSREKKERFSLILESASTNQTSMYLCASSSNRLAGQETQYFGPGTRLLVL.

The chain joins TRBV12-5 to TRBJ2-5; D perhaps matches TRBD2 (6 bases). Per the germline V gene, CDR1 is LGHNT and CDR2 is FRNRAP. This CDR3 is built from 17 residues. V was clipped by 3 bases and J by 5 bases, with 22 bases between them. This CDR3 reads CASGLTSAGRSWETQYF. In DNA, the CDR3 is TGTGCTAGTGGTTTAACTTCTGCCGGGAGATCGTGGGAGACCCAGTACTTC.

The chain carries TRBV11-1 and TRBJ2-7, with D maybe TRBD1 (5 bases). V was shortened by 2 bases and J by 3 bases, with 11 bases between the two germline ends. Germline V gives CDR1 SGHAT, CDR2 FQDESV (reference sequence). CDR3 length equals 14 residues. The CDR3 nucleotides read TGTGCCAGCAGCTTAACAATAGACAGCTACGAGCAGTACTTC. As protein: CASSLTIDSYEQYF.

This chain links TRBV6-5 with TRBJ2-2; 7 bases fit TRBD2. From germline, CDR1 is MNHEY and CDR2 SVGAGI. This CDR3 is 15 amino acids long. V shed 7 bases and J 2 bases; nucleotides not matched to a gene: 7. The CDR3 DNA reads as TGTGCCAGCATATCGGGAGGCCTAAACACCGGGGAGCTGTTTTTT. Protein product: CASISGGLNTGELFF.

The chain is built from TRBV3-1 (or the pseudogene TRBV3-2) and TRBJ2-5, with 12 bases fitting TRBD2. The CDR3 totals 16 residues. CDR1 is LGHDT and CDR2 is YNNKEL in the germline V gene (reference sequence). V shed 4 bases, J shed 5 bases, and the junction held 8 bases outside the gene matches. The CDR3 coding sequence is TGTGCCAGCAGCCTTCGGACTAGCGGGGCGGGGGAGACCCAGTACTTC. As protein: CASSLRTSGAGETQYF.

The J gene is TRBJ1-3, the V gene TRBV12-3 or TRBV12-4; a weak D match, TRBD1 (5 bases). The CDR3 sequence is 13 residues long. V lost 6 bases, J lost 14 bases, and 20 bases lay in between. DNA of the CDR3: TGTGCCAGCAGCCCCCCCAGGGCCGGCCGAGTATATTTT. Its protein is CASSPPRAGRVYF.

The chain uses TRBV7-2 and TRBJ2-2; a possible D gene is TRBD2 (6 bases). This CDR3 is built from 15 residues. V lost 2 bases, J lost 5 bases, and 12 bases lay in between. Germline lookup yields CDR1 SGHTA and CDR2 FQGNSA. The CDR3 DNA follows: TGTGCCAGCAGCTTACCGCGGGGTATAACCGGGGAGCTGTTTTTT. This gives the protein CASSLPRGITGELFF.

This clone was counted once. V usage is TRBV7-8 and J usage is TRBJ2-5, with a possible D match to TRBD1 (6 bases). Germline V gene data show CDR1 as SGHVS and CDR2 as FQNEAQ. The CDR3 is 17 amino acids. Trimming stripped 0 bases from V and 4 bases from J, with 18 bases between. The DNA for the CDR3 is TGTGCCAGCAGCTTAGCTCCAGGGGTCGGCGTCGGAGAGACCCAGTACTTC. Translated: CASSLAPGVGVGETQYF.

The chain uses TRBV5-1 and TRBJ1-6, with unresolved D. V lost 0 bases, J lost 8 bases, and 9 bases lay in between. This CDR3 is 14 amino acids long. Looked up from germline, CDR1 is SGHRS and CDR2 is YFSETQ. The CDR3 reads CASSLGELDSPLHF. The CDR3 DNA follows: TGCGCCAGCAGCTTGGGGGAGCTGGATTCACCCCTCCACTTT.

The chain couples TRBV28 to TRBJ1-2; 9 bases are a match to TRBD1. CDR3 length equals 13 residues. Germline CDR1 reads MDHEN; CDR2 reads SYDVKM. The J segment lost 8 bases and the V segment lost 7 bases, leaving 8 bases of the junction unmatched. CDR3 coding DNA: TGTGCCAGCACCTCGGGACAGGGAGGGGGCTACACCTTC. This gives the protein CASTSGQGGGYTF.

This sequence joins TRBV5-1 and TRBJ2-5; 10 bases line up with TRBD1. The CDR3 is 14 residues long. CDR1 and CDR2 from the germline V gene are SGHRS and YFSETQ. V gave up 4 bases and J gave up 5 bases; unmatched junction bases: 5. CDR3 sequence reads: CASSPGQGVETQYF. The CDR3 DNA follows: TGCGCCAGCAGCCCCGGACAGGGGGTGGAGACCCAGTACTTC.

This rearrangement joins TRBV2 to TRBJ1-3, with a possible D match to TRBD1 (5 bases). Trimming stripped 5 bases from V and 0 bases from J, with 11 bases between. This CDR3 spans 15 amino acids. The germline V gene has CDR1 SNHLY and CDR2 FYNNEI. The DNA of the CDR3 is TGTGCCAGCAGTCAAGAGGGGATCTCTGGAAACACCATATATTTT. Protein sequence: CASSQEGISGNTIYF.

V and J are TRBV10-3 and TRBJ1-2; no definite D call. V lost 2 bases and J 4 bases, leaving 8 bases between the germline ends. Germline V gives CDR1 ENHRY, CDR2 SYGVKD. The CDR3 length is 13 residues. For the CDR3, the DNA is TGTGCCATCAGTGAGGAGGGCAGCTATGGCTACACCTTC. Its protein is CAISEEGSYGYTF.